Below are 2 T cell receptor beta chains sequenced from a single sample in a study of shared clonotypes between healthy human individuals. Assay: immunoSEQ multiplex PCR; the TCRdb copy retains only in-frame clones and omits some. The table includes about half a million clones, about 78% detected once. Sequenced: PBMCs. Receptors were obtained from a middle-aged woman in good health. Some clones in this sample may be carry-over from other donors' samples.

The rearrangement joins TRBV28 to TRBJ2-7; D call uncertain. There are 13 residues in the CDR3. V lost 1 base, J lost 5 bases, and 9 bases lay in between. The germline CDR1 and CDR2 sequences are MDHEN and SYDVKM. The CDR3 DNA follows: TGTGCCAGCAGTTTATTCGGCAGCAACGAGCAGTACTTC. It codes for CASSLFGSNEQYF.

The chain recombines TRBV28 with TRBJ2-4; TRBD1 matches at 7 bases. The CDR3 loop spans 14 amino acids. V lost 3 bases and J lost 6; bases outside the gene matches: 5. Looked up from germline, CDR1 is MDHEN and CDR2 is SYDVKM. CDR3 nucleotides: TGTGCCAGCAGTTTCCGGGACAGCATAAACATTCAGTACTTC. Protein product: CASSFRDSINIQYF.